This is a list of T cell receptor beta chains from one sample in a study of tumor-infiltrating lymphocytes in primary liver carcinoma. TCRdb itself ran the multiplex PCR reads through MiXCR, one entry per CDR3 protein. The data hold approximately 330,000 distinct CDR3 sequences, with around 60% observed a single time. The sequenced sample was peripheral blood. The receptors originated from a man aged 35 to 55 with primary liver carcinoma and hepatitis B virus infection. CDR3s include the opening cysteine and the closing phenylalanine or tryptophan. A D gene is named only where the DNA matches it firmly. Not every row has a clone size; where given, it reads once, few, many or a size class.

J	size	V	D	DNA	CDR3
TRBJ2-3	.	TRBV6-1	.	TGTGCCATCCCGGGCGGTGAAAAAACCACAGATACGCAGTATTTT	CAIPGGEKTTDTQYF
TRBJ2-1	.	TRBV11-2	.	TGTGCCAGCAGCTTAGTGGGAAAGTACAATGAGCAGGTCTTC	CASSLVGKYNEQVF
TRBJ2-1	.	TRBV7-9	.	TGTGCCAGCAGCTCTCGGGACAATGAGCAGTTCTTC	CASSSRDNEQFF
TRBJ2-1	.	TRBV11-3	TRBD2	TGTGCCAGCAGCTCGACTAGCGGGGGGGTCCAGCAGTTCTTC	CASSSTSGGVQQFF
TRBJ1-1	.	TRBV11-2	.	TGTGCCAGCAGCAGTGGGGCATGGGGGACTGAAGCTTTCTTT	CASSSGAWGTEAFF
TRBJ2-1	few	TRBV5-6	TRBD2	TGTGCCAGCAGCTCGCTTAGTTCGGGGAGGGCCGATGAGCAGTTCTTC	CASSSLSSGRADEQFF
TRBJ2-1	many	TRBV4-1	.	TGCGCCAGCAGACCAAGCTGGGACCCGGATCATGAGCAGTTCTTC	CASRPSWDPDHEQFF
TRBJ2-4	once	TRBV12-3/TRBV12-4	.	TGTGCCAGCAGTACCCGAGGGGGGCTGGCAAAAAACATTCAGTACTTC	CASSTRGGLAKNIQYF
TRBJ2-7	.	TRBV11-1	TRBD2	TGTTCCAGCAGCTTAGCGGGGGCGGGCTACGATCAATACTTC	CSSSLAGAGYDQYF
TRBJ2-1	few	TRBV6-5	.	TGTGCCAGCAGGGCCGACAGTTACAATGAGCAGTTCTTC	CASRADSYNEQFF
TRBJ2-1	.	TRBV29-1	TRBD1	TGCAGCGTTCGACAGGGGGCAGACAATGAGGAGTTCTTC	CSVRQGADNEEFF
TRBJ2-7	.	TRBV5-1	TRBD2	TGCGCCAGCAGCTTTAGCGGGAGGAAGGACGAGCAGTACTTC	CASSFSGRKDEQYF
TRBJ2-1	.	TRBV11-2	TRBD2	TGTGCCAGCAGCATGGGACTAGCGGTAGAGCAGTTCTTC	CASSMGLAVEQFF
TRBJ2-7	.	TRBV6-1	.	TGTGCCAGCAGTGAAGCGGGAAGCCCCTACGAGCAGTACTTC	CASSEAGSPYEQYF
TRBJ1-2	.	TRBV4-3	.	TGCGCCAGCAACCTCGGGACCACCCCCCAGGGCTACACCTTC	CASNLGTTPQGYTF
TRBJ1-1	few	TRBV7-9	.	TGTGCCAGCAGCCTAATATCAACTGAAGCTTTCTTT	CASSLISTEAFF
TRBJ2-7	.	TRBV4-1	TRBD1	TGCGCCAGCGGCCAAGGAACGGGACAGGGGGCCTACGAGCAGTACTTC	CASGQGTGQGAYEQYF
TRBJ2-3	.	TRBV11-2	.	TGTGCCAGCAGCTTGAATAGCGGAGGTAGCACAGATACGCGGTATTTT	CASSLNSGGSTDTRYF
TRBJ2-5	.	TRBV11-2	.	TGTGCTAGCAGCTTTATTAGCGGCCTAGGGGAGACCCAGTACTTC	CASSFISGLGETQYF
TRBJ2-5	.	TRBV11-2	.	TGTGCCAGCAGCTTACCCACGGGACAAAAAGAGACCCAGCACTTC	CASSLPTGQKETQHF
TRBJ2-5	.	TRBV4-2	TRBD2	TGTGCCATCAGCCAAGATACGTCGGCTAGCGGGAGTCGTGAGACCCAGTACTTC	CAISQDTSASGSRETQYF
TRBJ2-7	.	TRBV6-1	.	TGTGCCAGCAGTGAAAAGTCTTACCCCTACGAGCAGTACTTC	CASSEKSYPYEQYF
TRBJ1-1	.	TRBV6-2/TRBV6-3	.	TGTGCCAGCAGTTACAACTATCCTCAGGGGCGGAATACTGAAGCTTTCTTT	CASSYNYPQGRNTEAFF
TRBJ2-1	many	TRBV10-3	TRBD2	TGTGCCATTACTAGCGGTCCCTACAATGAGCAGTTCTTC	CAITSGPYNEQFF
TRBJ2-7	.	TRBV11-2	.	TGTGCCAGCAGCTCCGTAGGAGGCCCCTACGAGCAGTACTTC	CASSSVGGPYEQYF
TRBJ2-3	.	TRBV20-1	TRBD2	TGCAGCCAACTTAGCGGGAGGGGCACAGATACGCAGTATTTT	CSQLSGRGTDTQYF
TRBJ1-5	.	TRBV11-2	.	TGTGCCAGCAGTCTCAGGCTACATGGCAATCAGCCCCAGCATTTT	CASSLRLHGNQPQHF
TRBJ2-1	once	TRBV11-2	TRBD2	TGTGCCAGCAGCTCGGGACTATCGGGATCGCCGCTCTTC	CASSSGLSGSPLF
TRBJ2-7	many	TRBV6-2/TRBV6-3	TRBD1	TGTGCCAGCAGTAAAAACCGGGACAGGGATTCGACCGAGCAGTACTTC	CASSKNRDRDSTEQYF
TRBJ2-7	.	TRBV4-1	TRBD2	TGCGCCAGCAGCCAATTGCTAGCGGGAGTATCAGACGAGCAGTACTTC	CASSQLLAGVSDEQYF
TRBJ2-3	.	TRBV6-5	TRBD1	TGTGCAAGCAGTTCTCCGGGACAGGGGGCGCGGGAGCAGTATTTT	CASSSPGQGAREQYF
TRBJ2-2	many	TRBV4-2	TRBD2	TGTGCCAGCAGCCAAGATTGGCGGGAGATGACCGGGGAGCTGTTTTTT	CASSQDWREMTGELFF
TRBJ2-4	many	TRBV11-1	TRBD2	TGTGCCAGCAGCTTGGGGGGGGGAAACATTCAGTACTTC	CASSLGGGNIQYF
TRBJ1-3	many	TRBV12-3/TRBV12-4	.	TGTGCCAGCAGCTCCTCGGCAGGGGGAAACACCATATATTTT	CASSSSAGGNTIYF
TRBJ1-2	many	TRBV11-2	.	TGTGCCAGCAGTCCCCTAGACTCCCGGGATAACTATGGCTACACCTTC	CASSPLDSRDNYGYTF
TRBJ2-4	few	TRBV4-1	TRBD2	TGCGCCAGCAGCCAAGATCGGCTAGCGGGAGATTTTGCCAAAAACATTCAGTACTTC	CASSQDRLAGDFAKNIQYF
TRBJ2-5	.	TRBV11-2	.	TGTGCCAGCAAGGACTCAGGACAAGGGAGGGCCACAGGGGAGACCCAGTACTTC	CASKDSGQGRATGETQYF
TRBJ1-2	.	TRBV4-3	.	TGCGCCAGCAGCCTAGCAATGGGCCAGGGGCATGGCTACACCTTC	CASSLAMGQGHGYTF
TRBJ2-1	.	TRBV11-2	.	TGTGCCAGCAGCAACGACTGGCGGGTTAGTGAGCAGTTCTTC	CASSNDWRVSEQFF
TRBJ2-1	.	TRBV25-1	.	TGTGCCAGCAGCGCCACGGGGTTAGCGGTTCCCTCCTACAATGAACAGTTCTTC	CASSATGLAVPSYNEQFF
TRBJ2-6	many	TRBV6-2/TRBV6-3	TRBD1	TGTGCCAGCGGACGACAGGGGAGCTCTGGGGCCAACGTCCTGACTTTC	CASGRQGSSGANVLTF
TRBJ2-1	many	TRBV11-3	TRBD2	TGTGCCAGCAGCTCTACAGCGGGAGTGCGTAATGAGCAGTTCTTC	CASSSTAGVRNEQFF
TRBJ2-3	.	TRBV14	.	TGTGCCAGCGGCCGAGGGACCTCCGGGAGCACAGATACGCAGTATTTT	CASGRGTSGSTDTQYF
TRBJ2-7	once	TRBV6-2/TRBV6-3	.	TGTGTCAGCAGTCAACCGGACAGCTACGAGCAGTACTTC	CVSSQPDSYEQYF
TRBJ2-5	.	TRBV6-2/TRBV6-3	TRBD2	TGTGCCAGCAGTTACTTACCGGGACTAGCGGGAACCATTGTGAAGACCCAGTACTTC	CASSYLPGLAGTIVKTQYF
TRBJ1-2	many	TRBV6-1	TRBD1	TGTGCCAGCAGTGAAGCCGGGACAGGTAGTTATGGCTACACCTTC	CASSEAGTGSYGYTF